This is a list of T cell receptor beta chains from one sample in a study of glioma-infiltrating T cells. TCRdb independently ran MiXCR on the multiplex PCR reads; one entry per CDR3 protein. This sample has 300,000 to 400,000 distinct CDR3 sequences, with 41% found just once. The specimen sequenced was glioma tissue, nonneoplastic brain tissue, or PBMCs (not recorded which). The receptors derive from a human donor with low-grade glioma or glioblastoma, undergoing nonglioma brain surgery, or in good health (not recorded which). Each CDR3 is given with its conserved first and last residue.

v_gene: TRBV4-1
j_gene: TRBJ2-6
CDR3aa: CASSHLGQTIYSGANVLTF

v_gene: TRBV7-2
j_gene: TRBJ1-1
CDR3aa: CASSLAGGQGPLNTEAFF

v_gene: TRBV11-2
j_gene: TRBJ2-3
CDR3aa: CASSPSRGHPTQYF

v_gene: TRBV2
j_gene: TRBJ1-5
CDR3aa: CASRRDSNQPQHF

v_gene: TRBV29-1
j_gene: TRBJ1-1
CDR3aa: CSVDGGTEGDTEAFF

v_gene: TRBV7-8
j_gene: TRBJ1-5
CDR3aa: CVSSGYDGRYSNQPQHF

v_gene: TRBV29-1
j_gene: -
CDR3aa: CSAGLPPSTDTQHF

v_gene: TRBV6-2/TRBV6-3
j_gene: TRBJ2-1
CDR3aa: CASSYSAGFSYNEQFF

v_gene: TRBV6-1
j_gene: TRBJ2-3
CDR3aa: CASSYIRGSGDTQYF

v_gene: TRBV6-2/TRBV6-3
j_gene: TRBJ1-1
CDR3aa: CASSFSGATGAFF

v_gene: TRBV20-1
j_gene: TRBJ2-1
CDR3aa: CSAGGAEGHSYNEQLF

v_gene: TRBV6-2/TRBV6-3
j_gene: TRBJ2-5
CDR3aa: CASSFQPGETQYF

v_gene: TRBV28
j_gene: TRBJ2-3
CDR3aa: CASSPEGPMEDTQYF

v_gene: TRBV25-1
j_gene: TRBJ2-3
CDR3aa: CASSATGTDTTDTQYF

v_gene: TRBV4-1
j_gene: TRBJ2-1
CDR3aa: CASSQDPPSTSSYNEQFF

v_gene: TRBV20-1
j_gene: TRBJ1-5
CDR3aa: CSAPRDLASYSNQPQHF

v_gene: TRBV4-2
j_gene: TRBJ2-5
CDR3aa: CASSQDGTGGAETQYF

v_gene: TRBV7-9
j_gene: TRBJ2-1
CDR3aa: CASSDRGRTSGDNEQFF